The next 24 T cell receptor beta chains were all read from a single sample in a study of blood T cell repertoires in COVID-19. The table came from immunoSEQ multiplex PCR; TCRdb's copy has only in-frame clones and leaves some out. The sample carries hundreds of thousands of clones, roughly 90% recorded once. The specimen sequenced was peripheral blood. These TCRs come from a woman in her twenties or thirties with COVID-19, enrolled during active disease.

J is TRBJ2-1 and V is TRBV7-2; 8 bases agree with TRBD2. V shed 1 base, J shed 1 base, and the junction held 3 bases outside the gene matches. Germline CDR1 is SGHTA and CDR2 is FQGNSA. The CDR3 is 16 residues long. The CDR3 protein is CASSLDSSGSYNEQFF. For the CDR3, the DNA is TGTGCCAGCAGCTTAGACTCTAGCGGGTCCTACAATGAGCAGTTCTTC.

The V and J genes are TRBV19 and TRBJ1-3; 7 bases align to TRBD1. The V segment lost 7 bases and the J segment 5 bases; nucleotides outside the gene matches: 5. Germline CDR1 is LNHDA and CDR2 is SQIVND (reference sequence). This CDR3 contains 13 residues. CDR3 sequence: CASTRDSRNTIYF. The CDR3 DNA reads as TGTGCCAGTACAAGGGACAGCCGAAACACCATATATTTT.

The CDR3 DNA follows: TGTGCCAGCAGCTTAGAGACAGTCTATGGCTACACCTTC. Translating gives CASSLETVYGYTF. The rearrangement uses TRBV7-2 and TRBJ1-2; D possibly corresponds to TRBD1 (5 bases). The V end was cut by 1 base, the J end by 4 bases, with 7 bases between. CDR3 length: 13 amino acids. CDR1 is SGHTA, CDR2 FQGNSA, per germline.

This clone was recorded once. The chain uses TRBV5-4 and TRBJ1-1; D is possibly TRBD1 (5 bases). Germline CDR1 reads SGHNT; CDR2 reads YYREEE (reference sequence). There are 15 residues in the CDR3. V was pared by 4 bases and J by 4 bases, with 17 bases between. CDR3 amino acids: CASSPWQRGGTEAFF. The DNA for the CDR3 is TGTGCCAGCAGCCCGTGGCAACGGGGGGGCACTGAAGCTTTCTTT.

J is TRBJ1-3 and V is TRBV4-1; 9 nucleotides agree with TRBD1. In germline, CDR1 is MGHRA, CDR2 YSYEKL. The CDR3 has 17 amino acids. V lost 4 bases, J lost 2 bases, and 9 bases stayed unmatched. CDR3 in amino acids: CASSLRWDREAGNTIYF. In nucleotides, the CDR3 is TGCGCCAGCAGCCTCCGGTGGGACAGGGAGGCTGGAAACACCATATATTTT.

This clone was seen a single time. J is TRBJ2-1 and V is TRBV10-3; TRBD1 is a possible D gene (6 bases). Trimming stripped 5 bases from V and 9 bases from J, with 23 bases between. This CDR3 has 16 amino acids. From germline, CDR1 is ENHRY and CDR2 SYGVKD. CDR3 sequence: CAISNGAQGIGGEQFF. DNA of the CDR3: TGTGCCATCAGTAACGGGGCGCAGGGGATAGGTGGTGAGCAGTTCTTC.

This chain links TRBV4-2 with TRBJ2-1; no definite D call. The germline gives CDR1 LGHNA, CDR2 YNFKEQ. CDR3 size: 14 residues. The V end lost 4 bases, the J end lost 0 bases, and 7 bases lay between the germline ends. The CDR3 region has the DNA TGTGCCAGCAGCCCCCCAATCTCCTACAATGAGCAGTTCTTC. This sequence encodes CASSPPISYNEQFF.

CDR3 loop: CASSTPIRQGKETQYF. The CDR3 nucleotides are TGTGCCAGTAGTACCCCGATAAGACAGGGGAAAGAGACCCAGTACTTC. The V call is TRBV19, the J call TRBJ2-5, with 8 bases aligning to TRBD1. This CDR3 has 16 residues. J lost 3 bases, V lost 4 bases, and 10 bases had no gene match. Germline CDR1 LNHDA, CDR2 SQIVND (reference sequence).

The chain links TRBV27 to TRBJ2-1; 7 bases map to TRBD2. This CDR3 spans 14 amino acids. Per germline, CDR1 MNHEY and CDR2 SMNVEV (reference sequence). The J segment lost 3 bases and the V segment lost 5 bases, leaving 4 bases of the junction unmatched. The CDR3 DNA follows: TGTGCCAGCAGTATAGCGGGCCGCTACAATGAGCAGTTCTTC. Amino acids: CASSIAGRYNEQFF.

The chain carries TRBV7-8 and TRBJ2-7, with a tentative D call TRBD2 (5 bases). The CDR3 has 13 residues. The germline CDR1 and CDR2 sequences are SGHVS and FQNEAQ. Trimming took off 0 bases at V and 5 bases at J, with 8 bases between the two ends. CDR3 sequence reads: CASSLALGNEQYF. The CDR3 DNA reads TGTGCCAGCAGCTTAGCGCTCGGGAACGAGCAGTACTTC.

CDR3 DNA sequence: TGTGCCACCAGCAGCCGTCTTACCCCACAGGGTGGGGGCTACACCTTC. It specifies CATSSRLTPQGGGYTF. The chain recombines TRBV15 with TRBJ1-2; the D gene is possibly TRBD1 (6 bases). Germline-derived CDR1 and CDR2 are LNHNV and YYDKDF (reference sequence). The CDR3 runs 16 residues. V was pared by 3 bases and J by 8 bases, with 22 bases between.

The chain uses TRBV27 and TRBJ1-1; TRBD1 aligns across 12 bases. V was pared by 3 bases and J by 3 bases, with 2 bases of the junction left unmatched. Germline V gene lookup returns CDR1 MNHEY and CDR2 SMNVEV (reference sequence). This CDR3 has 15 residues. CDR3 protein: CASSLGQGAHTEAFF. In DNA, the CDR3 is TGTGCCAGCAGTTTGGGACAGGGGGCACACACTGAAGCTTTCTTT.

The chain employs TRBV11-2 and TRBJ1-5, with 7 nucleotides matching TRBD1. Trimming at V came to 1 base and at J to 4 bases, leaving 4 bases not matched to a gene. The CDR3 is made up of 15 amino acids. Germline V gives CDR1 SGHAT, CDR2 FQNNGV. The CDR3 is CASSLVPGGNQPQHF. CDR3 bases: TGTGCCAGCAGCTTAGTCCCAGGGGGGAATCAGCCCCAGCATTTT.

The V and J genes are TRBV5-8 and TRBJ1-4, with 7 bases identical to TRBD1. The CDR3 runs to 15 residues. Losses at the gene ends were 1 base for V and 6 bases for J; bases not matched to a gene: 6. Germline CDR1 reads SGHTS; CDR2 reads YDEGEE. The chain's CDR3 is CASSLPGGLDEKLFF. CDR3 sequence (DNA): TGTGCCAGCAGCTTGCCAGGGGGACTAGATGAAAAACTGTTTTTT.

The genes are TRBV21-1 and TRBJ2-7; the table's D call TRBD2 went unverified against the DNA. TRBV21-1 is flagged as a pseudogene. The CDR3 extends over 16 amino acids. CDR3 DNA sequence: TGTGCCAGCAGGGGGGGGTTTACCGGACGGTCCTACGAGCAGTACTTC. Residues: CASRGGFTGRSYEQYF.

The chain carries TRBV7-2 and TRBJ2-5, with 7 bases fitting TRBD1. Germline CDR1 is SGHTA and CDR2 is FQGNSA. V lost 5 bases and J lost 5; bases outside the gene matches: 11. The CDR3 is 15 residues long. The CDR3 nucleotides read TGTGCCAGCAGCCCAGCGATGGGCAGGGGGGAGACCCAGTACTTC. Its translation is CASSPAMGRGETQYF.

This rearrangement joins TRBV6-2 or TRBV6-3 to TRBJ1-5; TRBD1 is a possible D gene (5 bases). The V gene lost 8 bases and the J gene lost 3 bases, with 17 bases spanning the gap. This CDR3 comprises 15 residues. CDR1 is MNHEY and CDR2 is SVGEGT in the germline V gene. CDR3 region: CASGPWKGNNQPQHF. The CDR3 DNA reads as TGTGCCAGCGGCCCTTGGAAGGGGAACAATCAGCCCCAGCATTTT.

This chain links TRBV25-1 with TRBJ1-4; 7 nucleotides match TRBD1. The CDR3 has 14 amino acids. Trimming cost V 4 bases and J 5 bases; bases outside gene matches: 4. The germline CDR1 and CDR2 sequences are MGHDK and SYGVNS. CDR3 protein: CASSATTGNEKLFF. The CDR3 coding sequence is TGTGCCAGCAGTGCCACGACAGGGAATGAAAAACTGTTTTTT. Full variable domain (remainder filled in from reference TRBV25-1 and TRBJ1-4): EADIYQTPRYLVIGTGKKITLECSQTMGHDKMYWYQQDPGMELHLIHYSYGVNSTEKGDLSSESTVSRIRTEHFPLTLESARPSHTSQYLCASSATTGNEKLFFGSGTQLSVL.

The gene calls are TRBV6-1 and TRBJ1-1; D is ambiguous. This CDR3 is 14 amino acids long. Trimming stripped 2 bases from V and 1 base from J, with 8 bases between. Germline CDR1 MNHNS, CDR2 SASEGT. The DNA for the CDR3 is TGTGCCAGCAGTGAATCCGGTCCGAACACTGAAGCTTTCTTT. As protein: CASSESGPNTEAFF.

The rearrangement links TRBV6-1 to TRBJ2-6, with a possible D match to TRBD2 (6 bases). Trimming pared 4 bases from V and 0 bases from J, leaving 13 bases between. Germline assignment: CDR1 MNHNS and CDR2 SASEGT. The CDR3 loop spans 17 amino acids. The DNA for the CDR3 is TGTGCCAGCAGTGCCGTTGGAGGGGCCTCTGGGGCCAACGTCCTGACTTTC. Translating gives CASSAVGGASGANVLTF.

The CDR3, as DNA: TGTGCCAGCTCACAGGGGGCGGCCGAGCAGTACGTC. It translates to CASSQGAAEQYV. The chain couples TRBV18 to TRBJ2-7; TRBD1 agrees at 7 bases. The CDR3 extends over 12 amino acids. The trim removed 4 bases at V and 6 bases at J, leaving 3 bases unmatched. The germline CDR1 and CDR2 sequences are KGHSH and LQKENI.

The rearrangement links TRBV11-3 to TRBJ2-3; TRBD1 matches 10 bases. Germline V gene lookup returns CDR1 SGHNT and CDR2 YENEEA. The CDR3 contains 17 residues. V dropped 4 bases and J dropped 2; count of bases not matched to a gene: 9. The CDR3 loop reads CASSSRTGGDDTDTQYF. The CDR3 DNA reads as TGTGCCAGCAGCTCCCGGACAGGGGGGGATGACACAGATACGCAGTATTTT. Full variable domain (outside the CDR3, taken from reference TRBV11-3 and TRBJ2-3): EAGVVQSPRYKIIEKKQPVAFWCNPISGHNTLYWYLQNLGQGPELLIRYENEEAVDDSQLPKDRFSAERLKGVDSTLKIQPAELGDSAVYLCASSSRTGGDDTDTQYFGPGTRLTVL.

V is TRBV6-2 or TRBV6-3 and J is TRBJ2-7, with 12 bases lining up with TRBD2. The J segment lost 3 bases and the V segment lost 6 bases, leaving 15 bases of the junction unmatched. The germline CDR1 and CDR2 sequences are MNHEY and SVGEGT. The CDR3 consists of 18 residues. The CDR3 is CASSSSSGRGRGNYEQYV. The CDR3 bases are TGTGCCAGCAGCTCGTCTAGCGGGAGGGGTCGAGGGAACTACGAGCAGTACGTC.

CDR3: CAISSEGAGIADTQYF. CDR3 nucleotides: TGTGCCATCAGCTCTGAGGGGGCCGGAATCGCAGATACGCAGTATTTT. The rearrangement links TRBV10-3 to TRBJ2-3; 7 nucleotides agree with TRBD1. Germline loops: CDR1 ENHRY, CDR2 SYGVKD. The V segment lost 6 bases and the J segment 4 bases; nucleotides outside the gene matches: 13. The CDR3 is made up of 16 amino acids.